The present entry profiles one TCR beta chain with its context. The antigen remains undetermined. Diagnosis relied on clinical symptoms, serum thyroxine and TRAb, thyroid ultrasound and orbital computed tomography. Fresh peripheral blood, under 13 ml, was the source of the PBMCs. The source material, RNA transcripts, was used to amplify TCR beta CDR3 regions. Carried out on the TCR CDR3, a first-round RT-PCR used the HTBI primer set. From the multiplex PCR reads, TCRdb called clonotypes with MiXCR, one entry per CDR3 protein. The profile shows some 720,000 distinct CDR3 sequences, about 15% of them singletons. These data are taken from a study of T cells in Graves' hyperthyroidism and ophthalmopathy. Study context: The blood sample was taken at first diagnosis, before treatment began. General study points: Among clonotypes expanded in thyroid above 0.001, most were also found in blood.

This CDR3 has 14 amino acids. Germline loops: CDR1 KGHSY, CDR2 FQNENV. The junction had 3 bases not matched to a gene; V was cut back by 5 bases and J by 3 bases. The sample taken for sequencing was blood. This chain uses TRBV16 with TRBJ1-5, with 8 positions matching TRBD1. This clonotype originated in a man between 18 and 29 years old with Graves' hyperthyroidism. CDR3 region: CASSRTGFNQPQHF. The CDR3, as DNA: TGTGCCAGCAGCAGGACAGGGTTCAATCAGCCCCAGCATTTT.